The clone carrying this TCR beta chain has ten or more counts. Antigen: not known. Germline values: CDR1 ENHRY, CDR2 SYGVKD. After removal of 7 bases from V and 3 bases from J, the junction contained 3 bases not matched to a gene. The CDR3 totals 13 residues. This entry belongs to a study of response to subunit inactivated influenza vaccine. Regarding the study as a whole: Few new T cells, the authors suggested, are recruited by each seasonal influenza vaccination.

TCRdb passed the RT-PCR reads through MiXCR, listing each CDR3 protein once. The data show around 150,000 distinct CDR3 sequences, 11% seen once. The sample here was non-naive T cells sorted from PBMCs, taken 45 days after vaccination. The rearrangement uses TRBV10-3 and TRBJ2-5; TRBD1 aligns across 9 bases. The source is a man aged 45-60 years who received an inactivated influenza vaccine. In nucleotides, the CDR3 is TGTGCCATCAAGCGGACAGGGGAAGAGACCCAGTACTTC. Translation gives CAIKRTGEETQYF.